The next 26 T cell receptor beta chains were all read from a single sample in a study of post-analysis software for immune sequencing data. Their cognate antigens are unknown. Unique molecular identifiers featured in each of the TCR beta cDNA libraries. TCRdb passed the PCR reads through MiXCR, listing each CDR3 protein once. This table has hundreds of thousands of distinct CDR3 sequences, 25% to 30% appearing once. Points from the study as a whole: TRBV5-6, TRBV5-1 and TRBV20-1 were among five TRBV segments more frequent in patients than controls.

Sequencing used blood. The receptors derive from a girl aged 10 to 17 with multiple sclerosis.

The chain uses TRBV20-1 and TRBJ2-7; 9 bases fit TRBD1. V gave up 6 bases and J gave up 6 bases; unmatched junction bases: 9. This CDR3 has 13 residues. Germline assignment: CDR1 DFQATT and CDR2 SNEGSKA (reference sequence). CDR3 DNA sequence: TGCAGTGCCCTGGGGACAGGGATTCTCGAGCAGTACTTC. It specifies CSALGTGILEQYF.

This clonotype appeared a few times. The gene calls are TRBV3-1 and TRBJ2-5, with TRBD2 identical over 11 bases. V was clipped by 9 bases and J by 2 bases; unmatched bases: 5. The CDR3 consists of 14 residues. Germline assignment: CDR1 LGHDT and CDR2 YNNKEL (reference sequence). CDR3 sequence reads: CASQTSGGQETQYF. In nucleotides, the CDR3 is TGTGCCAGTCAAACTAGCGGGGGACAAGAGACCCAGTACTTC.

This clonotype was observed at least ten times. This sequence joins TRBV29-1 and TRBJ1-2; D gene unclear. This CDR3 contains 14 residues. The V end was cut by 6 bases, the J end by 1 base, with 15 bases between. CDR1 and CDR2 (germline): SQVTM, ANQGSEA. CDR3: CSVSGDTDNYGYTF. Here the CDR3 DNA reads TGCAGCGTGAGCGGTGACACCGATAACTATGGCTACACCTTC. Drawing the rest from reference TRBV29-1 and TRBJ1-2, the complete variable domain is SAVISQKPSRDICQRGTSLTIQCQVDSQVTMMFWYRQQPGQSLTLIATANQGSEATYESGFVIDKFPISRPNLTFSTLTVSNMSPEDSSIYLCSVSGDTDNYGYTFGSGTRLTVV.

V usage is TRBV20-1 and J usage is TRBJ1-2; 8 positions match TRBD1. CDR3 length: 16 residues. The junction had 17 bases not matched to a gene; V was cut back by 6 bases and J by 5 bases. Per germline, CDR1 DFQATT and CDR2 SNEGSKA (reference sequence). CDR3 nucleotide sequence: TGCAGTGCCGAGGCAGGGGGCCTTATTGGGGCGTATGGCTACACCTTC. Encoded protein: CSAEAGGLIGAYGYTF.

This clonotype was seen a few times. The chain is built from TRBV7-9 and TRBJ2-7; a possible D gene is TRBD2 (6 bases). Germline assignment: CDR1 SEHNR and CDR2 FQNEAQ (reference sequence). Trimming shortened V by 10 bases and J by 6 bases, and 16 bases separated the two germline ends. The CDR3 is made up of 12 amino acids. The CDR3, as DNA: TGTGCCATCGGGACTCCTTTTGGCGAGCAGTACTTC. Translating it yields CAIGTPFGEQYF.

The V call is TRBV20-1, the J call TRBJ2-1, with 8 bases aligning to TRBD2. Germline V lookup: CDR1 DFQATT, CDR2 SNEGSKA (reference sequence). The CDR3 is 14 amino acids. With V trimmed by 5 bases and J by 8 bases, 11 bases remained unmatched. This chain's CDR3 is CSAADPGGVYEQFF. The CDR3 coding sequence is TGCAGTGCTGCGGACCCGGGAGGGGTCTATGAGCAGTTCTTC.

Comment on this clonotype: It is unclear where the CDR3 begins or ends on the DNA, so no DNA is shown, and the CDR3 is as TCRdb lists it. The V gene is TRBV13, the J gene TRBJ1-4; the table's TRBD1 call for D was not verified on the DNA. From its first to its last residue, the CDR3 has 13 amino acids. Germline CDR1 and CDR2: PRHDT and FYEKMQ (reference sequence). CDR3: CASSFRGREKLFF.

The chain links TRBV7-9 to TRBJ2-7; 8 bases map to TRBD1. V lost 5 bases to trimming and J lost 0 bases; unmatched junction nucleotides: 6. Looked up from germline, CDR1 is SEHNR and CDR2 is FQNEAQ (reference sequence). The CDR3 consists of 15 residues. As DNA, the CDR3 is TGTGCCAGCAGCCAAGGACAGGGTTACTCCTACGAGCAGTACTTC. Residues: CASSQGQGYSYEQYF.

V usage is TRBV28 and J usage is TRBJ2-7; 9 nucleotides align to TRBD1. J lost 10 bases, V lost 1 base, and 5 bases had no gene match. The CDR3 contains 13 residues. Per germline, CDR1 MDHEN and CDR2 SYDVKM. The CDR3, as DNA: TGTGCCAGCAGTTTATCAGGGACAGGGATCCAGTACTTC. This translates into CASSLSGTGIQYF.

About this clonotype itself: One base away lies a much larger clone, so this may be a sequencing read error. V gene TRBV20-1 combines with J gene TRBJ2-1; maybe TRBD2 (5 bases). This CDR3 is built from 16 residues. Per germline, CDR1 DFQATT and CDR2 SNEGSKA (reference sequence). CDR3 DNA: TGCAGTGCTAGAGATGGGTCAGCGGTCTCCTGCAATGAGCAGTTCTTC. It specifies CSARDGSAVSCNEQFF.

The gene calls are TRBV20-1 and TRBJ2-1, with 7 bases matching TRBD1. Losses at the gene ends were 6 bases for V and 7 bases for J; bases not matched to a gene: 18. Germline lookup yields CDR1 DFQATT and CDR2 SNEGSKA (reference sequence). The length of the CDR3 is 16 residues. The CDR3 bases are TGCAGTGCCAGATTCTCAGGGGGTATCGAGTGGAATGAGCAGTTCTTC. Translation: CSARFSGGIEWNEQFF.

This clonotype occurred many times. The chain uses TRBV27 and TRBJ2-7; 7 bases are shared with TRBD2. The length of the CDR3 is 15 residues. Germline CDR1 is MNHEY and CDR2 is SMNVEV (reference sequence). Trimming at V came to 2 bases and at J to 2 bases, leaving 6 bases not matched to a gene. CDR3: CASSLGRERTYEQYF. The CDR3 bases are TGTGCCAGCAGTTTAGGGCGGGAGCGGACCTACGAGCAGTACTTC.

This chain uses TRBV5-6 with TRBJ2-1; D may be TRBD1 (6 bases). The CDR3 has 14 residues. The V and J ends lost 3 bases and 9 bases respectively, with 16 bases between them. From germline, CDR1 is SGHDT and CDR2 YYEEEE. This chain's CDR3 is CASSWGQTPTEQFF. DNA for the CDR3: TGTGCCAGCAGCTGGGGACAAACTCCTACTGAGCAGTTCTTC.

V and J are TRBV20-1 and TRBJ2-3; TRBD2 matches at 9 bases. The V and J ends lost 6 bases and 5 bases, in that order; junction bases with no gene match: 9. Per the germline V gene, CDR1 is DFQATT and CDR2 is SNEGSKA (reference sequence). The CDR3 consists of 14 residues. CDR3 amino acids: CSAKSAGGRDTQYF. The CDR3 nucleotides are TGCAGTGCCAAATCGGCGGGGGGGCGAGATACGCAGTATTTT.

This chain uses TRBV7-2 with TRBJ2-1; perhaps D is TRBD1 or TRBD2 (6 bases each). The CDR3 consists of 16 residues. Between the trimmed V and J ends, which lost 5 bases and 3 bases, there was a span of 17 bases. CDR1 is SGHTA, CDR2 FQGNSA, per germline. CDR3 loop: CASSLDGGLLYNEQFF. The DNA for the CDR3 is TGTGCCAGCAGCCTTGACGGGGGCCTCCTCTACAATGAGCAGTTCTTC.

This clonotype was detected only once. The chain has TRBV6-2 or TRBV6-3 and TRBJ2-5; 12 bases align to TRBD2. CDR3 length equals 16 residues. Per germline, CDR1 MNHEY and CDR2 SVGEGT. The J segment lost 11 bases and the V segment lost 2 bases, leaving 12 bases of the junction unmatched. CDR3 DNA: TGTGCCAGCAGTTACGAAGGACTAGCGGGAAGGGATGAGCAGTACTTC. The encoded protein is CASSYEGLAGRDEQYF.

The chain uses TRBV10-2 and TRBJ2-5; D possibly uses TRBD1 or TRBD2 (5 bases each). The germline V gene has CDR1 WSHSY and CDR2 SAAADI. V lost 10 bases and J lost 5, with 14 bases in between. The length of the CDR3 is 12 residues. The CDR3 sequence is CATQTGRETQYF. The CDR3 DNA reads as TGCGCCACGCAAACGGGGCGTGAGACCCAGTACTTC.

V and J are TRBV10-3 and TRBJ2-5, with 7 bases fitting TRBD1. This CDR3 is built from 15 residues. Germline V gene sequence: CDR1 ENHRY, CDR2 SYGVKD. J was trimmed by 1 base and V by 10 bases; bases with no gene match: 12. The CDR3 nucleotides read TGTGCCACAGGGGGTCCCACACAGGCCCAAGAGACCCAGTACTTC. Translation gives CATGGPTQAQETQYF.

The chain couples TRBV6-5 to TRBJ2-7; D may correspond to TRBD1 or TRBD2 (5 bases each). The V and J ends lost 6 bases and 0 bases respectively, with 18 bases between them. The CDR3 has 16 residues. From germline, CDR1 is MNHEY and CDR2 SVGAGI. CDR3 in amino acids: CASRNLGTASSYEQYF. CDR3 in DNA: TGTGCCAGCAGGAATTTAGGGACGGCGAGCTCCTACGAGCAGTACTTC.

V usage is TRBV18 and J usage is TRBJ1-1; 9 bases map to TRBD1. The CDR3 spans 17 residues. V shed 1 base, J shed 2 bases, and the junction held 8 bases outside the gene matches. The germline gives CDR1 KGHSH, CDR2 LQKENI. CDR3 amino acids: CASSPLTGQGINTEAFF. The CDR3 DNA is TGTGCCAGCTCACCACTGACCGGACAGGGGATTAACACTGAAGCTTTCTTT.

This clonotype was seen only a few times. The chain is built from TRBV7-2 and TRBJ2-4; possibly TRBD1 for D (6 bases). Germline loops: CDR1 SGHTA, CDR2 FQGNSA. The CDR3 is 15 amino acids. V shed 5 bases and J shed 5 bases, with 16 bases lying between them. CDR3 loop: CASSLQGSTQNIQYF. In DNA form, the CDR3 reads TGTGCCAGCAGCCTACAGGGATCCACACAAAACATTCAGTACTTC. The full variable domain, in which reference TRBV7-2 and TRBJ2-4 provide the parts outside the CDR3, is GAGVSQSPSNKVTEKGKDVELRCDPISGHTALYWYRQSLGQGLEFLIYFQGNSAPDKSGLPSDRFSAERTGGSVSTLTIQRTQQEDSAVYLCASSLQGSTQNIQYFGAGTRLSVL.

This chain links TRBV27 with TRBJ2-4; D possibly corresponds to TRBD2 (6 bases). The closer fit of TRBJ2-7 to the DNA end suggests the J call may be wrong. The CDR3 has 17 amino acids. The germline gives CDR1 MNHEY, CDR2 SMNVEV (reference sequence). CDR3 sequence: CASSLSSGGTPSYEQYF. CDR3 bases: TGTGCCAGCAGTTTATCATCCGGCGGGACCCCCTCCTACGAGCAGTACTTC.

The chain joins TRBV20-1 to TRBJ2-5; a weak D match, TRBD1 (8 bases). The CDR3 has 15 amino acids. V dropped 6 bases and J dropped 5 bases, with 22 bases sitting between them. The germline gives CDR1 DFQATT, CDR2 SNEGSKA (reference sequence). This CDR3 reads CSAHRGAGVLETQYF. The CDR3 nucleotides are TGCAGTGCCCACAGGGGGGCGGGGGTGTTGGAGACCCAGTACTTC.

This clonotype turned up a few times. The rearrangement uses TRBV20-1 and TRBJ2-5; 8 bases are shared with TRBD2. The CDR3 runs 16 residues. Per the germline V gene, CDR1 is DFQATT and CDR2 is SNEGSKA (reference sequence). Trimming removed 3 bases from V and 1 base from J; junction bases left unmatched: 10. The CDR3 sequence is CSASAGRGRFQETQYF. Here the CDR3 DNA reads TGCAGTGCTAGTGCGGGGCGCGGGAGGTTCCAAGAGACCCAGTACTTC.

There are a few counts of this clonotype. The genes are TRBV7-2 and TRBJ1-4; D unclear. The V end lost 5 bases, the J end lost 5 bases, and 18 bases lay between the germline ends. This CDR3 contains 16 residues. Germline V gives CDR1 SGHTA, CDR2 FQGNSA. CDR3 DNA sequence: TGTGCCAGCAGCATGGAGAGGACGGAAAGAAATGAAAAACTGTTTTTT. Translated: CASSMERTERNEKLFF.

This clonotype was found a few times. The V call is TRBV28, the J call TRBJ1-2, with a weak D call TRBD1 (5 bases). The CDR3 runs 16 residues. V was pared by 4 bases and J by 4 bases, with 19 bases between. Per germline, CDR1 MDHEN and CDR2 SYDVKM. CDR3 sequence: CASSYPQGETGYGYTF. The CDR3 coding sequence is TGTGCCAGCAGTTACCCGCAAGGGGAAACGGGCTATGGCTACACCTTC.